The 19 T cell receptor beta chains in this list originate from one sample, sequenced in a study of control samples from healthy donors and cancer patients. Sequencing was performed with immunoSEQ multiplex PCR; in TCRdb, only in-frame clones are kept and a portion is missing. Altogether 100,000 to 150,000 clones are present, approximately 89% being singletons, with the ten largest covering more than 6.5%. The sequenced material came from PBMCs. The receptors here all came from a man aged 50-59 years with head and neck cancer.

This chain connects TRBV6-1 to TRBJ2-7, with D possibly TRBD1 on 5 matching bases. The V gene's germline CDR1 is MNHNS and CDR2 SASEGT. This CDR3 is 16 amino acids long. V shed 1 base and J shed 2 bases, with 15 bases lying between them. The CDR3 DNA is TGTGCCAGCAGTGAAGGGGGCAGACATCATCCCTACGAGCAGTACTTC. Translated: CASSEGGRHHPYEQYF.

The J gene is TRBJ1-5, the V gene TRBV28; no reliable D call. CDR3 length equals 13 residues. CDR1 MDHEN and CDR2 SYDVKM come from the germline V gene. V lost 10 bases, J lost 1 base, and 11 bases lay in between. DNA for the CDR3: TGTGCCAATAGTGCGGTGAGCAATCAGCCCCAGCATTTT. Translating gives CANSAVSNQPQHF.

This sequence joins TRBV28 and TRBJ2-5; unclear D gene. The V end lost 2 bases, the J end lost 5 bases, and 15 bases lay between the germline ends. Germline V gene sequence: CDR1 MDHEN, CDR2 SYDVKM. The CDR3 is 15 amino acids. The CDR3 sequence is CASSLGRHRTETQYF. The DNA for the CDR3 is TGTGCCAGCAGTTTAGGCAGGCACCGCACCGAGACCCAGTACTTC.

The rearrangement uses TRBV27 and TRBJ2-7; D call uncertain. Germline lookup yields CDR1 MNHEY and CDR2 SMNVEV (reference sequence). CDR3 length: 15 residues. V lost 3 bases and J 0 bases, leaving 12 bases between the germline ends. The CDR3 sequence is CASSFRWATSYEQYF. As DNA, the CDR3 is TGTGCCAGCAGTTTTCGCTGGGCCACCTCCTACGAGCAGTACTTC.

This clone has only one observation. V usage is TRBV19 and J usage is TRBJ1-5; D is undetermined. The CDR3 contains 18 residues. The germline CDR1 and CDR2 sequences are LNHDA and SQIVND (reference sequence). Trimming removed 7 bases at V and 4 bases at J, with 26 bases between. The CDR3 DNA reads as TGTGCCAGTATTAGGTCCCACAAGACTTTTCCACCTAATCAGCCCCAGCATTTT. Amino acid sequence: CASIRSHKTFPPNQPQHF.

This sequence joins TRBV27 and TRBJ2-1, with TRBD2 identical over 10 bases. Germline CDR1 and CDR2: MNHEY and SMNVEV (reference sequence). Unmatched junction bases numbered 8, after V lost 5 bases and J lost 4 bases. The CDR3 extends over 16 amino acids. CDR3 DNA: TGTGCCAGCAGTGGAAACCAGCGGGGGGGATACAATGAGCAGTTCTTC. This codes for CASSGNQRGGYNEQFF.

The V gene is TRBV20-1, the J gene TRBJ2-5; D is unresolved. Trimming removed 4 bases at V and 5 bases at J, with 5 bases between. The length of the CDR3 is 10 residues. Germline V gene sequence: CDR1 DFQATT, CDR2 SNEGSKA (reference sequence). Here the CDR3 DNA reads TGCAGTGCTACTCGTGAGACCCAGTACTTC. It encodes CSATRETQYF.

This chain connects TRBV7-3 to TRBJ1-1, with 10 bases identical to TRBD1. Germline CDR1 reads SGHTA; CDR2 reads FQGTGA. The length of the CDR3 is 14 residues. The ends lost 5 bases at V and 6 bases at J; junction bases unmatched: 6. The CDR3: CASSRDRGPSEAFF. In DNA form, the CDR3 reads TGTGCCAGCAGCCGGGACAGGGGCCCCTCTGAAGCTTTCTTT.

Only a few counts were recorded for this clone. The chain employs TRBV2 and TRBJ2-2; D remains unclear. The germline V gene encodes CDR1 SNHLY and CDR2 FYNNEI. Trimming left V 6 bases short and J 6 bases short, with 8 bases between. This CDR3 comprises 12 residues. This chain's CDR3 is CASSVLSGELFF. In nucleotides, the CDR3 is TGTGCCAGCAGCGTCTTATCCGGGGAGCTGTTTTTT.

This clone was seen a single time. The chain is built from TRBV29-1 and TRBJ1-2; D is unresolved. The germline V gene encodes CDR1 SQVTM and CDR2 ANQGSEA. The V end lost 3 bases, the J end lost 7 bases, and 3 bases lay between the germline ends. CDR3 size: 9 residues. The CDR3 nucleotides read TGCAGCGTTGAGGGTGGCTACACCTTC. Translated: CSVEGGYTF.

The genes are TRBV10-1 and TRBJ1-1; 7 bases map to TRBD1. CDR1 is WNHNN, CDR2 SYGVQD, per germline (reference sequence). The V segment lost 6 bases and the J segment 0 bases; nucleotides outside the gene matches: 7. This CDR3 has 15 residues. The CDR3 nucleotides read TGCGCCAGCAGAAGGGACAGCTCGATGAACACTGAAGCTTTCTTT. Protein: CASRRDSSMNTEAFF.

This CDR3 is CASSRTSGRTDTQYF. In DNA form, the CDR3 reads TGTGCCAGCAGTCGCACTAGCGGGCGCACAGATACGCAGTATTTT. V and J are TRBV6-2 or TRBV6-3 and TRBJ2-3, with TRBD2 matching 9 bases. The germline V gene has CDR1 MNHEY and CDR2 SVGEGT. CDR3 length: 15 amino acids. With V trimmed by 5 bases and J by 1 base, 4 bases remained unmatched.

The chain recombines TRBV6-5 with TRBJ2-7, with 10 positions matching TRBD1. The CDR3 covers 14 residues. From germline, CDR1 is MNHEY and CDR2 SVGAGI. After removal of 6 bases from V and 7 bases from J, the junction contained 9 bases not matched to a gene. Here the CDR3 DNA reads TGTGCCAGCAGGGGGACAGGGGCGTCGGGGGAGCAGTACTTC. This translates into CASRGTGASGEQYF.

V is TRBV13 and J is TRBJ2-3; the match to TRBD2 covers 13 bases. Losses at the gene ends were 1 base for V and 5 bases for J; bases not matched to a gene: 6. Germline values: CDR1 PRHDT, CDR2 FYEKMQ (reference sequence). The CDR3 covers 17 residues. The CDR3 loop is CASSLVGLAGDKDTQYF. The CDR3 DNA reads as TGTGCCAGCAGCTTAGTAGGACTAGCGGGAGATAAAGATACGCAGTATTTT.

J is TRBJ2-3 and V is TRBV6-4; possible D gene TRBD2, 6 bases. The CDR3 runs to 13 residues. Germline values: CDR1 MRHNA, CDR2 SNTAGT. Deletions cut 5 bases from V and 12 bases from J, with 18 bases between. CDR3 in DNA: TGTGCCAGCAGTCAGGTGGAGCTAGCGCTTCAGTATTTT. It specifies CASSQVELALQYF.

This chain links TRBV27 with TRBJ1-2; D is possibly TRBD1 (6 bases). Between the trimmed V and J ends, which lost 7 bases and 4 bases, there was a span of 16 bases. CDR3 length: 14 amino acids. CDR1 is MNHEY, CDR2 SMNVEV, per germline (reference sequence). DNA of the CDR3: TGTGCCAGCACCCCGGGAGGGGGTACCTATGGCTACACCTTC. Translating gives CASTPGGGTYGYTF.

The V gene is TRBV5-1, the J gene TRBJ2-1; 10 nucleotides align to TRBD2. Looked up from germline, CDR1 is SGHRS and CDR2 is YFSETQ. With V trimmed by 3 bases and J by 4 bases, 13 bases remained unmatched. The CDR3 runs to 18 residues. CDR3 coding DNA: TGCGCCAGCAGCTCGCCCGCTTCTAGCGGGAGCTTATACAATGAGCAGTTCTTC. Amino acid sequence: CASSSPASSGSLYNEQFF.

The chain's CDR3 is CASSTNYGYTF. The CDR3 DNA reads as TGTGCCAGCAGTACTAACTATGGCTACACCTTC. The V call is TRBV28, the J call TRBJ1-2, with no clear D. The CDR3 runs 11 residues. V shed 5 bases and J shed 0 bases, with 1 base lying between them. Germline loops: CDR1 MDHEN, CDR2 SYDVKM.

The chain joins TRBV3-1 (or the pseudogene TRBV3-2) to TRBJ2-4; 7 bases fit TRBD2. The CDR3 runs 15 residues. V lost 5 bases, J lost 3 bases, and 7 bases stayed unmatched. Germline loops: CDR1 LGHDT, CDR2 YNNKEL (reference sequence). The CDR3 here is CASSDLAVDKNIQYF. Written as DNA, the CDR3 is TGTGCCAGCAGCGATCTAGCGGTCGACAAAAACATTCAGTACTTC.